The source of this TCR beta chain is a study of identical twins. Study-wide points: Among beta out-of-frame sequences, excess sharing between twins appeared weaker. Fewer insertions were carried by abundant cord blood beta clonotypes, but none was seen in memory repertoires.

In every case, the donor was a healthy Caucasian. With template switching, a universal primer site was added, and the cDNA carried unique molecular identifiers. Using its own MiXCR run on the 5' RACE reads, TCRdb lists one record per CDR3 protein. The sample contains 400,000 to 500,000 distinct CDR3 sequences, approximately 17% of which appear only once. This clonotype has a handful of counts. Antigen unknown. This CDR3 has 14 residues. V shed 3 bases and J shed 4 bases, with 12 bases lying between them. The clonotype comes from a man aged 50 to 59 in good health. V gene TRBV12-3 or TRBV12-4 combines with J gene TRBJ2-5, with D possibly TRBD2 on 5 matching bases. The sample was naive T cells sorted from blood. The CDR3 sequence: CASSFGGQRETQYF. The CDR3 nucleotides are TGTGCCAGCAGTTTCGGAGGCCAACGAGAGACCCAGTACTTC.